Shown below are 31 T cell receptor beta chains from a single sample sequenced in a study of CD4 T cell repertoires in COVID-19. Profiled with immunoSEQ multiplex PCR; TCRdb holds only in-frame clones, not every one. The sample contains about 75,000 clones, roughly 80% of which appear only once. The source material was CD4+ T cells from peripheral blood, sampled after recovery from COVID-19. The receptors stem from a human donor who had COVID-19.

The chain combines TRBV5-6 with TRBJ2-3; 10 bases are a match to TRBD2. The junction had 6 bases not matched to a gene; V was cut back by 1 base and J by 4 bases. This CDR3 spans 16 amino acids. Germline V gene sequence: CDR1 SGHDT, CDR2 YYEEEE. The CDR3 sequence: CASSLTIAGGPDTQYF. CDR3 in DNA: TGTGCCAGCAGCTTGACGATAGCGGGGGGACCAGATACGCAGTATTTT.

This sequence joins TRBV3-1 (or the pseudogene TRBV3-2) and TRBJ1-1; D is unclear. Germline loops: CDR1 LGHDT, CDR2 YNNKEL (reference sequence). The V end was cut by 4 bases, the J end by 5 bases, with 17 bases between. The CDR3 has 15 amino acids. The CDR3 protein is CASSPHASVWTEAFF. DNA of the CDR3: TGTGCCAGCAGCCCCCATGCTTCCGTATGGACTGAAGCTTTCTTT.

The genes are TRBV5-4 and TRBJ1-3; 7 bases fit TRBD1. Trimming at V came to 6 bases and at J to 0 bases, leaving 3 bases not matched to a gene. CDR1 and CDR2 (germline): SGHNT, YYREEE (reference sequence). The CDR3 extends over 14 amino acids. DNA for the CDR3: TGTGCCAGCAACAGACAGGGCTCTGGAAACACCATATATTTT. Protein: CASNRQGSGNTIYF.

J is TRBJ1-4 and V is TRBV13, with 7 bases aligning to TRBD1. Germline V gene data show CDR1 as PRHDT and CDR2 as FYEKMQ (reference sequence). The junction had 14 bases not matched to a gene; V was cut back by 3 bases and J by 7 bases. This CDR3 is built from 17 residues. Written as DNA, the CDR3 is TGTGCCAGCAGCTTCCGGGACAGCGCCGCGGGGGGTGAAAAACTGTTTTTT. Translated: CASSFRDSAAGGEKLFF.

The chain recombines TRBV25-1 with TRBJ2-2; 8 positions agree with TRBD2. The CDR3 covers 16 residues. The germline V gene has CDR1 MGHDK and CDR2 SYGVNS. Unmatched junction bases numbered 11, after V lost 4 bases and J lost 7 bases. The CDR3 sequence: CASSAPGTRAGGELFF. In DNA form, the CDR3 reads TGTGCCAGCAGTGCTCCGGGGACTAGAGCTGGCGGGGAGCTGTTTTTT.

The V gene is TRBV3-1 (or the pseudogene TRBV3-2), the J gene TRBJ2-3, with 7 bases identical to TRBD2. V shed 4 bases and J 0 bases; nucleotides not matched to a gene: 4. The CDR3 totals 15 residues. CDR1 and CDR2 from the germline V gene are LGHDT and YNNKEL (reference sequence). The CDR3 reads CASSRKAGSTDTQYF. The CDR3 nucleotides are TGTGCCAGCAGCCGAAAAGCGGGGAGCACAGATACGCAGTATTTT.

V is TRBV7-8 and J is TRBJ2-5; D is perhaps TRBD2 (6 bases). With 6 bases removed from V and 4 bases from J, the gap between germline ends came to 18 bases. The CDR3 is 15 amino acids. Germline lookup yields CDR1 SGHVS and CDR2 FQNEAQ. Here the CDR3 reads CASRTRSGSSETQYF. DNA of the CDR3: TGTGCCAGCAGGACTAGATCCGGCAGTTCAGAGACCCAGTACTTC.

On this clone itself: Sequence at one end of the junction differs from germline and may be a read error. The chain employs TRBV18 and TRBJ2-5; 7 bases map to TRBD2. CDR3 size: 14 residues. CDR1 is KGHSH, CDR2 LQKENI, per germline. The CDR3 region is CASSPLASQETQYF. In nucleotides, the CDR3 is TGTGCCAGCTCCCCACTAGCGTCCCAAGAGACCCAGTACTTC.

This clone was observed a single time. The gene calls are TRBV11-2 and TRBJ2-7; 12 bases match TRBD2. The CDR3 is made up of 16 amino acids. Germline V gives CDR1 SGHAT, CDR2 FQNNGV. V shed 1 base, J shed 7 bases, and the junction held 8 bases outside the gene matches. CDR3 amino acids: CASSLGPKTSGGEQYF. CDR3 DNA sequence: TGTGCCAGCAGCTTAGGCCCAAAGACTAGCGGGGGTGAGCAGTACTTC.

The V and J genes are TRBV7-8 and TRBJ2-7, with a possible D match to TRBD1 (6 bases). CDR3 size: 14 residues. The germline V gene has CDR1 SGHVS and CDR2 FQNEAQ. Trimming stripped 8 bases from V and 2 bases from J, with 16 bases between. The CDR3 nucleotides read TGTGCCAGCCAATATCCAGGGGCCCCCTACGAGCAGTACTTC. This gives the protein CASQYPGAPYEQYF.

The DNA of the CDR3 is TGCGCCAGCAGCTTGGCCCTGATGACTAGCGGGAGGGCCGCCGGGGAGCTGTTTTTT. It yields the protein CASSLALMTSGRAAGELFF. The chain recombines TRBV5-1 with TRBJ2-2; TRBD2 agrees at 14 bases. Trimming cost V 0 bases and J 6 bases; bases outside gene matches: 10. This CDR3 region has 19 residues. Germline CDR1 SGHRS, CDR2 YFSETQ.

The CDR3 here is CASIGGFYQPQHF. In DNA, the CDR3 is TGTGCCAGTATTGGAGGCTTTTATCAGCCCCAGCATTTT. V usage is TRBV19 and J usage is TRBJ1-5; unclear D gene. V shed 7 bases and J shed 5 bases, with 12 bases lying between them. This CDR3 has 13 amino acids. Germline V CDR1 and CDR2: LNHDA, SQIVND (reference sequence).

The chain is built from TRBV7-8 and TRBJ2-5; D perhaps matches TRBD1 (5 bases). V was clipped by 3 bases and J by 6 bases, with 11 bases between them. The CDR3 runs to 13 residues. Germline V gene data show CDR1 as SGHVS and CDR2 as FQNEAQ. The CDR3: CASSLGQGKTQYF. CDR3 in DNA: TGTGCCAGCAGCTTGGGGCAGGGAAAGACCCAGTACTTC.

This rearrangement joins TRBV6-5 to TRBJ2-5, with no clear D. Germline lookup yields CDR1 MNHEY and CDR2 SVGAGI. The CDR3 is 13 amino acids. Trimming took 7 bases from V and 6 from J, leaving 15 bases between them. CDR3 amino acids: CASTPLVGKTQYF. In DNA form, the CDR3 reads TGTGCCAGCACGCCTTTAGTGGGGAAGACCCAGTACTTC.

The gene calls are TRBV13 and TRBJ2-5; the match to TRBD1 covers 7 bases. CDR1 PRHDT and CDR2 FYEKMQ come from the germline V gene (reference sequence). Germline trimming cut 0 bases from V and 3 bases from J; bases unmatched to any gene: 13. The length of the CDR3 is 18 residues. This CDR3 is CASSLGLLTGMGEETQYF. CDR3 nucleotide sequence: TGTGCCAGCAGCTTAGGGCTTTTGACAGGGATGGGAGAAGAGACCCAGTACTTC.

The sample holds many counts of this clone. The chain carries TRBV4-2 and TRBJ2-7, with D possibly being TRBD2 (5 bases). The germline V gene has CDR1 LGHNA and CDR2 YNFKEQ. V lost 1 base and J 7 bases, leaving 17 bases between the germline ends. CDR3 size: 15 residues. CDR3 amino acids: CASSQALGELGEQYF. CDR3 nucleotide sequence: TGTGCCAGCAGCCAAGCTCTGGGAGAGCTGGGGGAGCAGTACTTC.

This clone turned up a few times. The V and J genes are TRBV28 and TRBJ2-3, with TRBD2 matching 10 bases. Trimming cost V 9 bases and J 5 bases; bases outside gene matches: 8. Germline values: CDR1 MDHEN, CDR2 SYDVKM. The CDR3 runs to 14 residues. CDR3 nucleotides: TGTGCCAGTGAGAACCGACTAGCGGGAGATACGCAGTATTTT. As protein: CASENRLAGDTQYF.

CDR3 in amino acids: CASSSHSTGELFF. CDR3 nucleotide sequence: TGTGCCAGCAGTTCCCATTCAACCGGGGAGCTGTTTTTT. The chain carries TRBV7-3 and TRBJ2-2; D remains ambiguous. V was clipped by 6 bases and J by 5 bases, with 10 bases between them. The CDR3 is 13 amino acids. The germline gives CDR1 SGHTA, CDR2 FQGTGA.

This sequence joins TRBV5-4 and TRBJ2-3; no definite D call. Trimming removed 4 bases at V and 8 bases at J, with 11 bases between. The CDR3 is made up of 12 amino acids. The V gene's germline CDR1 is SGHNT and CDR2 YYREEE (reference sequence). As DNA, the CDR3 is TGTGCCAGCAGCCTCCGCCTGGGTACGCAGTATTTT. This gives the protein CASSLRLGTQYF.

In its sample, this clone was seen a few times. The chain links TRBV5-4 to TRBJ2-7; D may be TRBD1 (7 bases). Between the trimmed V and J ends, which lost 1 base and 2 bases, there was a span of 25 bases. The CDR3 is 19 residues long. Germline loops: CDR1 SGHNT, CDR2 YYREEE (reference sequence). This CDR3 reads CASSLLLTFGGTDTYEQYF. Written as DNA, the CDR3 is TGTGCCAGCAGCTTGCTTTTAACTTTCGGCGGGACAGATACCTACGAGCAGTACTTC.

The chain combines TRBV19 with TRBJ2-5; TRBD1 matches 12 bases. The germline gives CDR1 LNHDA, CDR2 SQIVND (reference sequence). The CDR3 totals 15 residues. With V trimmed by 6 bases and J by 4 bases, 6 bases remained unmatched. DNA of the CDR3: TGTGCCAGTAGCGCGGGGACAGGGGGCCGAGAGACCCAGTACTTC. This translates into CASSAGTGGRETQYF.

Comments on this clone: The sample has other DNA sequences that encode this CDR3 too. The CDR3 loop reads CASSVEGSPLHF. The CDR3, as DNA: TGTGCCAGCAGCGTGGAGGGATCACCCCTCCACTTT. The V call is TRBV9, the J call TRBJ1-6; D uncertain. The CDR3 covers 12 residues. Germline V lookup: CDR1 SGDLS, CDR2 YYNGEE. V was trimmed by 2 bases and J by 10 bases, leaving 7 bases between them.

There are a few counts of this clone. The V call is TRBV5-1, the J call TRBJ1-6; 8 bases map to TRBD1. V lost 4 bases and J lost 2; bases outside the gene matches: 5. This CDR3 is built from 16 residues. Germline values: CDR1 SGHRS, CDR2 YFSETQ. The DNA of the CDR3 is TGCGCCAGCAGCGTGCAGGGGGCGGCCTATAATTCACCCCTCCACTTT. It yields the protein CASSVQGAAYNSPLHF.

The CDR3 DNA reads as TGTGCCAGTAGGGGGGGAAGCTCAGGGGCCTCTGGAAACACCATATATTTT. The encoded protein is CASRGGSSGASGNTIYF. This chain uses TRBV19 with TRBJ1-3, with a weak D call TRBD1 (6 bases). The germline V gene has CDR1 LNHDA and CDR2 SQIVND (reference sequence). The V gene lost 6 bases and the J gene lost 0 bases, with 18 bases spanning the gap. This CDR3 has 17 amino acids.

The chain carries TRBV12-3 or TRBV12-4 and TRBJ1-6, with D unresolved. The V end lost 5 bases, the J end lost 8 bases, and 4 bases lay between the germline ends. The CDR3 has 11 amino acids. This chain's CDR3 is CASSDDSPLHF. Written as DNA, the CDR3 is TGTGCCAGCAGTGATGATTCACCCCTCCACTTT.

The chain employs TRBV6-5 and TRBJ1-3; the D gene is possibly TRBD1 (6 bases). V was pared by 2 bases and J by 0 bases, with 11 bases between. Germline loops: CDR1 MNHEY, CDR2 SVGAGI. The CDR3 extends over 16 amino acids. Here the CDR3 reads CASSYRTAASGNTIYF. For the CDR3, the DNA is TGTGCCAGCAGTTACCGGACAGCCGCCTCTGGAAACACCATATATTTT.

This chain uses TRBV27 with TRBJ2-2; D possibly corresponds to TRBD1 (5 bases). In germline, CDR1 is MNHEY, CDR2 SMNVEV (reference sequence). The CDR3 totals 13 residues. Trimming removed 2 bases at V and 4 bases at J, with 5 bases between. The CDR3 DNA reads as TGTGCCAGCAGTTTAGGGGCCACCGGGGAGCTGTTTTTT. This codes for CASSLGATGELFF.

The CDR3 is CASSDPSVAYEQYF. The CDR3, as DNA: TGTGCCAGCAGTGACCCTAGCGTGGCCTACGAGCAGTACTTC. V is TRBV2 and J is TRBJ2-7; D is possibly TRBD2 (6 bases). The V gene's germline CDR1 is SNHLY and CDR2 FYNNEI. The CDR3 loop spans 14 amino acids. V was trimmed by 3 bases and J by 2 bases, leaving 11 bases between them. The full variable domain, completed using reference TRBV2 and TRBJ2-7, is EPEVTQTPSHQVTQMGQEVILRCVPISNHLYFYWYRQILGQKVEFLVSFYNNEISEKSEIFDDQFSVERPDGSNFTLKIRSTKLEDSAMYFCASSDPSVAYEQYFGPGTRLTVT.

The V and J genes are TRBV5-4 and TRBJ2-1, with 9 bases matching TRBD1. The V gene's germline CDR1 is SGHNT and CDR2 YYREEE (reference sequence). V was pared by 1 base and J by 6 bases, with 8 bases of the junction left unmatched. The CDR3 totals 16 residues. The CDR3 is CASSLPGQGPGNEQFF. DNA of the CDR3: TGTGCCAGCAGCTTGCCCGGACAGGGGCCAGGCAATGAGCAGTTCTTC.

The rearrangement joins TRBV29-1 to TRBJ2-7; 9 bases align to TRBD1. Looked up from germline, CDR1 is SQVTM and CDR2 is ANQGSEA. After removal of 4 bases from V and 2 bases from J, the junction contained 0 bases not matched to a gene. This CDR3 spans 12 amino acids. The CDR3 reads CSVGTGAYEQYF. The CDR3 region has the DNA TGCAGCGTTGGGACAGGGGCCTACGAGCAGTACTTC.

The gene calls are TRBV2 and TRBJ1-6; TRBD1 agrees at 10 bases. Germline CDR1 and CDR2: SNHLY and FYNNEI. The CDR3 consists of 14 residues. Unmatched junction bases numbered 6, after V lost 6 bases and J lost 10 bases. In nucleotides, the CDR3 is TGTGCCAGCAGCCTCCGGGACAGGGGATCACCCCTCCACTTT. Protein: CASSLRDRGSPLHF. Filled out from reference TRBV2 and TRBJ1-6, the complete variable domain reads EPEVTQTPSHQVTQMGQEVILRCVPISNHLYFYWYRQILGQKVEFLVSFYNNEISEKSEIFDDQFSVERPDGSNFTLKIRSTKLEDSAMYFCASSLRDRGSPLHFGNGTRLTVT.